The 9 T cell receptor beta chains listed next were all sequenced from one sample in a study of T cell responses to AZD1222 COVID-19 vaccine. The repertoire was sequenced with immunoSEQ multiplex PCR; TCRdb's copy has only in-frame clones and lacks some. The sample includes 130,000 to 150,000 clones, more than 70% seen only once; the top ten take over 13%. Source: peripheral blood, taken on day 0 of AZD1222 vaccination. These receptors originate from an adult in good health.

In DNA form, the CDR3 reads TGTGCCAGCAGTTACCCCTGGTCCGAAGTTTATCAGCCCCAGCATTTT. Amino acids: CASSYPWSEVYQPQHF. This chain connects TRBV6-2 or TRBV6-3 to TRBJ1-5; no definite D call. Deletions cut 2 bases from V and 5 bases from J, with 16 bases between. The CDR3 has 16 amino acids. The germline gives CDR1 MNHEY, CDR2 SVGEGT.

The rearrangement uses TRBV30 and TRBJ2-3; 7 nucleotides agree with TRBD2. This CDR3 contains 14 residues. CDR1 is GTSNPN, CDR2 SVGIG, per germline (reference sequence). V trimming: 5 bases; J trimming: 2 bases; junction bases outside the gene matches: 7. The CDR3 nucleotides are TGTGCCTGGGGGAGGGGAATGTTCACAGATACGCAGTATTTT. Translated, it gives CAWGRGMFTDTQYF.

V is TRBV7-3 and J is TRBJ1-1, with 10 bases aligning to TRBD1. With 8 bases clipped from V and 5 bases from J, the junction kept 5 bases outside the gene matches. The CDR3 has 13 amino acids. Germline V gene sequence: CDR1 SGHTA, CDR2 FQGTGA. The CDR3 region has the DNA TGTGCCAGCCAAGCGGACAGGGGGACTGAAGCTTTCTTT. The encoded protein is CASQADRGTEAFF.

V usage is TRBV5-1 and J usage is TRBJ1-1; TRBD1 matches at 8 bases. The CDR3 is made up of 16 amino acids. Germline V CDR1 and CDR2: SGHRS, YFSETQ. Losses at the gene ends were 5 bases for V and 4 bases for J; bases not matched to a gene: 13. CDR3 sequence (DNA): TGCGCCAGCAGTTTTTCCCCGGGACAGGTTGTCACTGAAGCTTTCTTT. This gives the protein CASSFSPGQVVTEAFF. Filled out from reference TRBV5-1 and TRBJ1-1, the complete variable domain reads KAGVTQTPRYLIKTRGQQVTLSCSPISGHRSVSWYQQTPGQGLQFLFEYFSETQRNKGNFPGRFSGRQFSNSRSEMNVSTLELGDSALYLCASSFSPGQVVTEAFFGQGTRLTVV.

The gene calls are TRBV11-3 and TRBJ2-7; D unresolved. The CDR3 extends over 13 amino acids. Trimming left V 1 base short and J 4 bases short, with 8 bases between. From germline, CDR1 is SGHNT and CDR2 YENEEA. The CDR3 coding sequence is TGTGCCAGCAGCTTAGGGGCCTCTTACGAGCAGTACTTC. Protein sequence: CASSLGASYEQYF.

CDR3 DNA: TGTGCCAGCAGAGCAACGGGGGGAAAAGAGCAGTACTTC. This encodes CASRATGGKEQYF. V is TRBV21-1 and J is TRBJ2-7; whether TRBD2, the table's D call, matches the DNA was not checked. TRBV21-1 is given as a pseudogene. The CDR3 spans 13 residues.

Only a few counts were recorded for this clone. This CDR3 reads CASSKAEFQETQYF. The CDR3 DNA reads TGTGCCAGCAGCAAAGCGGAATTTCAAGAGACCCAGTACTTC. This chain links TRBV21-1 with TRBJ2-5. TRBV21-1 is recorded as a pseudogene. The CDR3 contains 14 residues.

The CDR3 is CASRARQATNYGYTF. In DNA, the CDR3 is TGTGCCAGCAGGGCCAGACAGGCGACGAACTATGGCTACACCTTC. The chain couples TRBV6-5 to TRBJ1-2; possibly TRBD1 for D (6 bases). The V end lost 6 bases, the J end lost 2 bases, and 16 bases lay between the germline ends. CDR1 and CDR2 from the germline V gene are MNHEY and SVGAGI. This CDR3 contains 15 residues.

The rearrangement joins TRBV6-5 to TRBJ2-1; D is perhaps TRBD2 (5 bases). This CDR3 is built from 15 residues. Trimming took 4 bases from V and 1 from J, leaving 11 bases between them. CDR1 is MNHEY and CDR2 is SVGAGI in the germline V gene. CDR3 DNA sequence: TGTGCCAGCAGTTTGACGGGAAGATCCTACAATGAGCAGTTCTTC. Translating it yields CASSLTGRSYNEQFF.